The 2 T cell receptor beta chains below were found in one sample sequenced in a study of T cell responses to AZD1222 COVID-19 vaccine. Here immunoSEQ multiplex PCR was the method, and the copy in TCRdb shows in-frame clones only, minus some. Among about 180,000 clones listed, just over 85% were seen once. The starting material was peripheral blood, obtained 28 days after the second AZD1222 dose. These receptors all stem from an adult who received the AZD1222 COVID-19 vaccine.

The rearrangement uses TRBV3-1 (or the pseudogene TRBV3-2) and TRBJ2-7; 9 positions match TRBD1. After removal of 0 bases from V and 3 bases from J, the junction contained 3 bases not matched to a gene. Germline-derived CDR1 and CDR2 are LGHDT and YNNKEL (reference sequence). This CDR3 has 15 amino acids. The CDR3 sequence: CASSQEGQGLYEQYF. The CDR3 nucleotides read TGTGCCAGCAGCCAAGAGGGACAGGGTCTCTACGAGCAGTACTTC.

This sequence joins TRBV7-6 and TRBJ2-5; no clear D. Trimming shortened V by 1 base and J by 4 bases, and 13 bases separated the two germline ends. The germline CDR1 and CDR2 sequences are SGHVS and FNYEAQ. The CDR3 is made up of 15 amino acids. The CDR3 DNA sequence: TGTGCCAGCAGCTTAGGGGGAAACTTGGGAGAGACCCAGTACTTC. This gives the protein CASSLGGNLGETQYF.